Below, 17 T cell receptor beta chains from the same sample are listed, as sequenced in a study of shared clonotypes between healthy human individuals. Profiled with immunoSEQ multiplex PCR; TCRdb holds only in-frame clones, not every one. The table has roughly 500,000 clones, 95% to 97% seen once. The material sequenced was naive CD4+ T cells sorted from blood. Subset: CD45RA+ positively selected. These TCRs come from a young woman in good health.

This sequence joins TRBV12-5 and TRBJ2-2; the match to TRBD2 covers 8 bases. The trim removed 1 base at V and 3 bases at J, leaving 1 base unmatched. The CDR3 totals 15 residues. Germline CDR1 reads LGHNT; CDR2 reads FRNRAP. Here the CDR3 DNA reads TGTGCTAGTGGTTTGGGGGGACTAGACACCGGGGAGCTGTTTTTT. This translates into CASGLGGLDTGELFF.

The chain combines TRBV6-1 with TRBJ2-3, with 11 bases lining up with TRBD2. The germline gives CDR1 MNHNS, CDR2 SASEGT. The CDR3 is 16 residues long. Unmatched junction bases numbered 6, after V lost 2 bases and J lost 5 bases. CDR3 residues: CASSEISGRAGDTQYF. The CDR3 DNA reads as TGTGCCAGCAGTGAAATTAGCGGGAGGGCAGGAGATACGCAGTATTTT.

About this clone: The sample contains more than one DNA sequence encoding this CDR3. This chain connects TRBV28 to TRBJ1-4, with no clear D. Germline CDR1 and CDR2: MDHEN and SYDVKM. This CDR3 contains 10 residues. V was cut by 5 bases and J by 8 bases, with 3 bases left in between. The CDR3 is CASSREKLFF. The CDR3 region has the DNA TGTGCCAGCAGTAGAGAAAAACTGTTTTTT.

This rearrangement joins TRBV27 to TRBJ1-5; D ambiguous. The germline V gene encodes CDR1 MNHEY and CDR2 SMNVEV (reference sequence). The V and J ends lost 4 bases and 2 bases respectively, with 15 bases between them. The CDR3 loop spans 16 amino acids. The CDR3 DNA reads TGTGCCAGCAGTTCGCTCCCAAGGGTTGGCAATCAGCCCCAGCATTTT. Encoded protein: CASSSLPRVGNQPQHF.

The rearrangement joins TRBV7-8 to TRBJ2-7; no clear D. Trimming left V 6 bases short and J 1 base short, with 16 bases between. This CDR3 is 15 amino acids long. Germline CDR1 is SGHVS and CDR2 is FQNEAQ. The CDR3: CASRTEPPASYEQYF. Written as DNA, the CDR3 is TGTGCCAGCAGGACGGAACCTCCCGCGTCCTACGAGCAGTACTTC.

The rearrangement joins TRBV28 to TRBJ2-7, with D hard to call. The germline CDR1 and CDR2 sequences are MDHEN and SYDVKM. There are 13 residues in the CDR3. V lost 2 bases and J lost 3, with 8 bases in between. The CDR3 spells CASSLQHIYEQYF. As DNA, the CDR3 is TGTGCCAGCAGTTTACAGCACATCTACGAGCAGTACTTC.

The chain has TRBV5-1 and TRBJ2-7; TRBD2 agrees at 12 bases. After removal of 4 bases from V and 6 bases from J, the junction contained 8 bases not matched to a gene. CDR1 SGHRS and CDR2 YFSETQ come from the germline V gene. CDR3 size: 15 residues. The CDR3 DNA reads TGCGCCAGCAGCCATGGCACTAGCGGGAGGTCCGAGCAGTACTTC. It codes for CASSHGTSGRSEQYF.

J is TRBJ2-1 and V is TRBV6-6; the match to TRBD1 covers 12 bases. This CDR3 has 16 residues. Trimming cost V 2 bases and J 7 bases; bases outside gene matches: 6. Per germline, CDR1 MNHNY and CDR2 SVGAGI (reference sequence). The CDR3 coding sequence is TGTGCCAGCAGTTACGGCGGGACAGGGGGCGAAAATGAGCAGTTCTTC. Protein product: CASSYGGTGGENEQFF.

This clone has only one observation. Here the CDR3 reads CASSLRTSPDTQYF. The CDR3 nucleotides are TGCGCCAGCAGCCTACGGACTAGTCCAGATACGCAGTATTTT. The rearrangement uses TRBV5-1 and TRBJ2-3, with TRBD2 matching 7 bases. Germline V lookup: CDR1 SGHRS, CDR2 YFSETQ. This CDR3 comprises 14 residues. The V and J ends lost 4 bases and 4 bases, in that order; junction bases with no gene match: 6.

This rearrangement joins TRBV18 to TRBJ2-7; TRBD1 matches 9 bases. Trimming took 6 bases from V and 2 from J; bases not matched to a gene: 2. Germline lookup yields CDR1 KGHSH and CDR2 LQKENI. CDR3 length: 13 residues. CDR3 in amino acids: CASSGTGTYEQYF. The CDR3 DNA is TGTGCCAGCTCCGGGACAGGGACCTACGAGCAGTACTTC.

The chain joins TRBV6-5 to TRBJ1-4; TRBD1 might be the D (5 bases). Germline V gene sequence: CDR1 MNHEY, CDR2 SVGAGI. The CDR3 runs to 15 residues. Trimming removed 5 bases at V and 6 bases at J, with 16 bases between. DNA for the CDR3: TGTGCCAGCAGTGGGTTGGGCAGGGCTGATGAAAAACTGTTTTTT. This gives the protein CASSGLGRADEKLFF.

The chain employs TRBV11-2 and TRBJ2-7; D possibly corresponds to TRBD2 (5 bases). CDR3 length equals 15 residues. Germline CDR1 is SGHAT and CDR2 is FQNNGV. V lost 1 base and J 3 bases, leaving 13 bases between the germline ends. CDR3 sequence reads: CASSLVVGESYEQYF. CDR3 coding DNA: TGTGCCAGCAGCTTAGTGGTGGGAGAAAGCTACGAGCAGTACTTC.

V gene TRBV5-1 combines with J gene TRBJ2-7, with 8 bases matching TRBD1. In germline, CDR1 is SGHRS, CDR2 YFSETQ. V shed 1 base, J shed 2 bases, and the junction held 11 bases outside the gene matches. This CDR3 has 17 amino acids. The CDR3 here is CASSLSPPGTGTYEQYF. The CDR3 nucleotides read TGCGCCAGCAGCTTGAGTCCCCCCGGGACAGGTACCTACGAGCAGTACTTC.

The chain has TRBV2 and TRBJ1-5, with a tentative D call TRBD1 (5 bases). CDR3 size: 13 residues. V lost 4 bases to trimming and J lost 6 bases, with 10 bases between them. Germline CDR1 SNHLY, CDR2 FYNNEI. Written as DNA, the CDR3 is TGTGCCAGCAGTGGGGCGGGGGTTCAGCCCCAGCATTTT. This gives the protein CASSGAGVQPQHF.

As DNA, the CDR3 is TGTGCCAGCAGTTTCTCCGGAGGGGCCAAGCATCAGCCCCAGCATTTT. The encoded protein is CASSFSGGAKHQPQHF. The gene calls are TRBV28 and TRBJ1-5, with a possible D match to TRBD1 (5 bases). The CDR3 is 16 amino acids. Per germline, CDR1 MDHEN and CDR2 SYDVKM. V was clipped by 3 bases and J by 5 bases, with 17 bases between them.

In nucleotides, the CDR3 is TGTGCCAGCAGTAGCGGGAGTGTTGTGGCAGATACGCAGTATTTT. Translated, it gives CASSSGSVVADTQYF. The V gene is TRBV28, the J gene TRBJ2-3; 8 bases fit TRBD2. This CDR3 contains 15 residues. V gave up 5 bases and J gave up 4 bases; unmatched junction bases: 8. Germline V gene data show CDR1 as MDHEN and CDR2 as SYDVKM.

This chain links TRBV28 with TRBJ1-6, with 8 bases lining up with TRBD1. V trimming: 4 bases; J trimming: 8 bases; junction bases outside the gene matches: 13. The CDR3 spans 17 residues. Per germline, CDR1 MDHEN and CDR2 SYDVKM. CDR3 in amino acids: CASSSSTGVWAYSPLHF. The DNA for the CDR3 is TGTGCCAGCAGTTCATCGACAGGGGTTTGGGCTTATTCACCCCTCCACTTT.